The clone carrying this T cell receptor beta chain was recorded many times. Each CDR3 protein is one row after TCRdb ran MiXCR on the 5' RACE reads. The table includes some 40,000 distinct CDR3 sequences, 4.6% detected once. Germline trimming cut 3 bases from V and 0 bases from J; bases unmatched to any gene: 1. Per the germline V gene, CDR1 is DFQATT and CDR2 is SNEGSKA (reference sequence). There are 14 residues in the CDR3. The sample originates from a study of early T cells in non-severe SARS-CoV-2 infection. This TCR came from an adult who was a healthcare worker with PCR-confirmed SARS-CoV-2 infection or an uninfected control (not recorded which). Sequenced material: whole blood. The chain has TRBV20-1 and TRBJ1-4; TRBD1 agrees at 7 bases. The CDR3 DNA follows: TGCAGTGCTAGGAGGGGGCCAACTAATGAAAAACTGTTTTTT. It yields the protein CSARRGPTNEKLFF.